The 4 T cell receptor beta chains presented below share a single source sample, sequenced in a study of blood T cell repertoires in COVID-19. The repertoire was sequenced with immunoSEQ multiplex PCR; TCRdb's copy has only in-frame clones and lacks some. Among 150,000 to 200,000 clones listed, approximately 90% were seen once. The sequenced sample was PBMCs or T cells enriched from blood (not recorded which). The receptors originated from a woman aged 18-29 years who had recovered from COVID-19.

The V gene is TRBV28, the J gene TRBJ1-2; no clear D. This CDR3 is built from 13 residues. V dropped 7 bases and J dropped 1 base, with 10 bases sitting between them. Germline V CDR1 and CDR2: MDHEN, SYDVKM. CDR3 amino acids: CASTKTSNYGYTF. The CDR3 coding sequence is TGTGCCAGCACGAAAACCAGTAACTATGGCTACACCTTC.

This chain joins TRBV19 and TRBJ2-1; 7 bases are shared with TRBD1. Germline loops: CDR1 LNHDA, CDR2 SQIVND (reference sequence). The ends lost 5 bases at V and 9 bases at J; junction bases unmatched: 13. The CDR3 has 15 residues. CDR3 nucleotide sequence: TGTGCCAGTAGTCCAACCGGGACAGTCGTCGGTGAGCAGTTCTTC. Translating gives CASSPTGTVVGEQFF.

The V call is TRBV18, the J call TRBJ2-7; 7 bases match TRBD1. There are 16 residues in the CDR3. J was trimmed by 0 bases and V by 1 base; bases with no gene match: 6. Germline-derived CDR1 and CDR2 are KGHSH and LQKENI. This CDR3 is CASSPRDRVRSYEQYF. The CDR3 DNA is TGTGCCAGCTCACCACGGGACAGAGTACGCTCCTACGAGCAGTACTTC.

This chain's CDR3 is CASSQGQLLYQPQHF. For the CDR3, the DNA is TGTGCCAGCAGCCAAGGACAGCTACTATATCAGCCCCAGCATTTT. The chain couples TRBV4-2 to TRBJ1-5; the D gene is possibly TRBD1 (5 bases). Germline V lookup: CDR1 LGHNA, CDR2 YNFKEQ. CDR3 length equals 15 residues. The V end was cut by 1 base, the J end by 5 bases, with 12 bases between.